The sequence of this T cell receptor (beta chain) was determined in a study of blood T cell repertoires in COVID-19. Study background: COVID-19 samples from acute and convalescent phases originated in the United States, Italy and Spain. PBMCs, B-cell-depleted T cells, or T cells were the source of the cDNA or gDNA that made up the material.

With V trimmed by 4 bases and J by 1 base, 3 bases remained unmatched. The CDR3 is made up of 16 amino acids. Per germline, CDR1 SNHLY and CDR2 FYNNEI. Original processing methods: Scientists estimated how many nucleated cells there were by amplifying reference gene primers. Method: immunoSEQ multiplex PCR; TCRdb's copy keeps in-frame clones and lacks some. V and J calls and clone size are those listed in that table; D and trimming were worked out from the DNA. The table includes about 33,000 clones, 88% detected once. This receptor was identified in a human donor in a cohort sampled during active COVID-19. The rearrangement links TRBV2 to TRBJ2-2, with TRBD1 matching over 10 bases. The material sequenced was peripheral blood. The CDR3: CASSGDRGRNTGELFF. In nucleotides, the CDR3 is TGTGCCAGCAGTGGAGACAGGGGGCGGAACACCGGGGAGCTGTTTTTT.